The 10 T cell receptor beta chains presented below share a single source sample, sequenced in a study of blood T cell repertoires in COVID-19 (dated by TCRdb to about 2020). Library generation was performed with the immunoSEQ multiplex PCR assay. The immuneACCESS repertoire file appears here via TCRdb, limited to in-frame rearrangements. These files lack a portion of the clones; in checked studies, under half of the deficit traces to unresolved V genes, and the cause of the others is not known. The sample table contains under 300,000 clones; only one count was recorded for about four fifths of them. The ten largest clones represent 1.5% of the sample. The sequenced sample was peripheral blood. The receptors stem from a woman aged 40 to 49 who had recovered from COVID-19.

The J gene is TRBJ2-2, the V gene TRBV7-9; TRBD1 matches at 10 bases. The V and J ends lost 10 bases and 8 bases, in that order; junction bases with no gene match: 10. The germline gives CDR1 SEHNR, CDR2 FQNEAQ (reference sequence). CDR3 size: 14 residues. The chain's CDR3 is CATSGTGVFGELFF. CDR3 DNA: TGTGCCACCTCCGGGACAGGGGTGTTTGGGGAGCTGTTTTTT.

The chain has TRBV10-3 and TRBJ2-7, with 11 bases identical to TRBD1. Germline assignment: CDR1 ENHRY and CDR2 SYGVKD. The CDR3 has 16 residues. Trimming cost V 11 bases and J 3 bases; bases outside gene matches: 15. The CDR3 DNA follows: TGTGCCGCCCAGGGGGGAGGGACAGGGGGTATCTACGAGCAGTACTTC. This translates into CAAQGGGTGGIYEQYF.

This clone was observed many times. This chain joins TRBV27 and TRBJ1-2; 9 positions match TRBD1. The CDR3 runs 13 residues. The germline V gene has CDR1 MNHEY and CDR2 SMNVEV (reference sequence). V shed 6 bases and J 2 bases; nucleotides not matched to a gene: 1. CDR3 in DNA: TGTGCCAGCAGGGGGACAGGGAACTATGGCTACACCTTC. Its translation is CASRGTGNYGYTF.

The chain couples TRBV7-3 to TRBJ2-3, with TRBD2 matching 13 bases. Germline CDR1 and CDR2: SGHTA and FQGTGA. V trimming: 5 bases; J trimming: 1 base; junction bases outside the gene matches: 3. The CDR3 extends over 16 amino acids. The CDR3 coding sequence is TGTGCCAGCAGCCCCGGACTAGCGGGGGGCACAGATACGCAGTATTTT. This codes for CASSPGLAGGTDTQYF.

The CDR3 sequence: CASGLTLTGGGRTEAFF. CDR3 nucleotide sequence: TGTGCTAGTGGTTTGACCCTGACAGGGGGCGGAAGGACTGAAGCTTTCTTT. The chain recombines TRBV12-5 with TRBJ1-1; TRBD1 agrees at 10 bases. The CDR3 consists of 17 residues. CDR1 and CDR2 from the germline V gene are LGHNT and FRNRAP. J gave up 5 bases and V 2 bases, and 11 bases lay outside the gene matches. Variable domain in full (rest from reference TRBV12-5 and TRBJ1-1): DARVTQTPRHKVTEMGQEVTMRCQPILGHNTVFWYRQTMMQGLELLAYFRNRAPLDDSGMPKDRFSAEMPDATLATLKIQPSEPRDSAVYFCASGLTLTGGGRTEAFFGQGTRLTVV.

This clone was detected a few times. This chain joins TRBV28 and TRBJ1-6; TRBD1 agrees at 10 bases. Germline V gene lookup returns CDR1 MDHEN and CDR2 SYDVKM. The CDR3 spans 15 residues. Trimming removed 0 bases from V and 7 bases from J; junction bases left unmatched: 0. The chain's CDR3 is CASSLWGQGNSPLHF. The CDR3 bases are TGTGCCAGCAGTTTATGGGGACAGGGGAATTCACCCCTCCACTTT.

The gene calls are TRBV19 and TRBJ2-7; 7 nucleotides match TRBD2. The V gene's germline CDR1 is LNHDA and CDR2 SQIVND (reference sequence). The trim removed 6 bases at V and 2 bases at J, leaving 10 bases unmatched. The CDR3 is 15 amino acids. CDR3 in amino acids: CASSPDGGTPYEQYF. The DNA for the CDR3 is TGTGCCAGTAGCCCTGACGGGGGGACTCCCTACGAGCAGTACTTC.

V and J are TRBV3-1 (or the pseudogene TRBV3-2) and TRBJ1-2, with 7 bases lining up with TRBD1. The CDR3 loop spans 15 amino acids. With V trimmed by 2 bases and J by 6 bases, 9 bases remained unmatched. CDR1 is LGHDT and CDR2 is YNNKEL in the germline V gene (reference sequence). CDR3 sequence reads: CASSQTQGWLDGYTF. CDR3 DNA: TGTGCCAGCAGCCAAACACAGGGGTGGCTCGATGGCTACACCTTC.

The chain links TRBV28 to TRBJ1-5; 9 positions match TRBD1. V shed 7 bases, J shed 7 bases, and the junction held 11 bases outside the gene matches. The CDR3 has 15 residues. CDR1 and CDR2 from the germline V gene are MDHEN and SYDVKM. The CDR3, as DNA: TGTGCCAGCACCAATCCGGGACAGGGTAGGCAGCCCCAGCATTTT. The encoded protein is CASTNPGQGRQPQHF.

This chain links TRBV9 with TRBJ2-7, with a tentative D call TRBD1 (6 bases). The CDR3 covers 13 residues. Germline CDR1 SGDLS, CDR2 YYNGEE. V lost 5 bases, J lost 6 bases, and 15 bases lay in between. The chain's CDR3 is CASSPTGTGEQYF. The CDR3 bases are TGTGCCAGCAGTCCAACAGGGACGGGCGAGCAGTACTTC.